A single sample is the source of the 28 T cell receptor beta chains below, sequenced in a study of shared clonotypes between healthy human individuals. Assay used: immunoSEQ multiplex PCR; TCRdb lists only in-frame clones, some missing. The sample consists of over 2 million clones, 85% to 95% of them appearing once. Sample: naive CD4+ T cells from PBMCs. The subset was: CD45RA+ positively selected. The receptors were sampled from a man between 18 and 29 years old in good health. Some clones in this sample may be carry-over from other donors' samples.

This clone was counted a single time. The chain is built from TRBV7-6 and TRBJ2-1; TRBD2 is a possible D gene (7 bases). Between the trimmed V and J ends, which lost 1 base and 3 bases, there was a span of 13 bases. Germline values: CDR1 SGHVS, CDR2 FNYEAQ. The CDR3 spans 16 residues. The CDR3 DNA is TGTGCCAGCAGCTTAGATTTCGGGGGGCACTACAATGAGCAGTTCTTC. It is translated as CASSLDFGGHYNEQFF.

The rearrangement joins TRBV5-1 to TRBJ1-4; D is unresolved. CDR3 length: 14 amino acids. Germline assignment: CDR1 SGHRS and CDR2 YFSETQ. Trimming removed 4 bases from V and 4 bases from J, with 11 bases in between. This CDR3 reads CASSPEPYNEKLFF. The CDR3 DNA is TGCGCCAGCAGCCCGGAACCATATAATGAAAAACTGTTTTTT.

V usage is TRBV11-3 and J usage is TRBJ2-3, with D unresolved. CDR3 length: 14 residues. Trimming shortened V by 5 bases and J by 4 bases, and 13 bases separated the two germline ends. Germline values: CDR1 SGHNT, CDR2 YENEEA. CDR3 bases: TGTGCCAGCAGCCAACAATCGGCGCCAGATACGCAGTATTTT. Translated, it gives CASSQQSAPDTQYF.

This clone was counted a single time. V gene TRBV7-9 combines with J gene TRBJ1-2, with D maybe TRBD1 (6 bases). Germline lookup yields CDR1 SEHNR and CDR2 FQNEAQ (reference sequence). With 4 bases removed from V and 8 bases from J, the gap between germline ends came to 20 bases. This CDR3 has 15 residues. This CDR3 is CASSWGATASGGYTF. Here the CDR3 DNA reads TGTGCCAGCAGCTGGGGGGCCACGGCCTCCGGGGGCTACACCTTC.

The CDR3: CASSPGLTGPYEQYF. CDR3 DNA sequence: TGTGCCAGCTCACCCGGACTGACAGGCCCCTACGAGCAGTACTTC. This chain links TRBV18 with TRBJ2-7; perhaps TRBD1 as D (6 bases). V dropped 3 bases and J dropped 2 bases, with 14 bases sitting between them. Germline V CDR1 and CDR2: KGHSH, LQKENI. The CDR3 covers 15 residues.

The chain couples TRBV4-3 to TRBJ1-2, with unresolved D. CDR1 is LGHNA, CDR2 YSLEER, per germline. Trimming pared 5 bases from V and 7 bases from J, leaving 14 bases between. The CDR3 contains 13 residues. The CDR3 spells CASSISTWSGYTF. DNA of the CDR3: TGCGCCAGCAGCATAAGTACTTGGAGTGGCTACACCTTC.

The chain has TRBV29-1 and TRBJ2-5, with a weak D call TRBD2 (6 bases). Between the trimmed V and J ends, which lost 0 bases and 12 bases, there was a span of 11 bases. The CDR3 runs 11 residues. CDR1 is SQVTM, CDR2 ANQGSEA, per germline. DNA of the CDR3: TGCAGCGTTGAAGATCGCGGAGGGGAGTACTTC. It is translated as CSVEDRGGEYF. Variable domain in full (rest from reference TRBV29-1 and TRBJ2-5): SAVISQKPSRDICQRGTSLTIQCQVDSQVTMMFWYRQQPGQSLTLIATANQGSEATYESGFVIDKFPISRPNLTFSTLTVSNMSPEDSSIYLCSVEDRGGEYFGPGTRLLVL.

The J gene is TRBJ1-2, the V gene TRBV4-1; maybe TRBD1 (6 bases). CDR3 length equals 14 residues. Germline CDR1 reads MGHRA; CDR2 reads YSYEKL. Trimming removed 3 bases at V and 2 bases at J, with 10 bases between. CDR3 in DNA: TGCGCCAGCAGCCAGGTCGGACAGAACTATGGCTACACCTTC. This encodes CASSQVGQNYGYTF.

As for this clone: Other DNA sequences in this specimen translate into the identical CDR3. The chain uses TRBV7-9 and TRBJ2-1, with D uncertain. There are 13 residues in the CDR3. CDR1 and CDR2 from the germline V gene are SEHNR and FQNEAQ (reference sequence). The V end was cut by 0 bases, the J end by 1 base, with 1 base between. Here the CDR3 DNA reads TGTGCCAGCAGCTTAGCATCCTACAATGAGCAGTTCTTC. Protein sequence: CASSLASYNEQFF.

Comments on this clone: The same CDR3 is also encoded by other DNA sequences in this sample. This sequence joins TRBV5-1 and TRBJ1-1; D is unclear. V lost 0 bases, J lost 1 base, and 7 bases lay in between. Germline CDR1 reads SGHRS; CDR2 reads YFSETQ. The CDR3 length is 14 residues. The chain's CDR3 is CASSLEQANTEAFF. DNA of the CDR3: TGCGCCAGCAGCTTGGAGCAGGCGAACACTGAAGCTTTCTTT.

The V and J genes are TRBV2 and TRBJ1-2, with D perhaps matching TRBD1 (5 bases). This CDR3 has 14 residues. Per the germline V gene, CDR1 is SNHLY and CDR2 is FYNNEI. V shed 7 bases and J shed 4 bases, with 16 bases lying between them. CDR3 residues: CASTRQTGSYGYTF. The CDR3 bases are TGTGCCAGCACGCGACAAACAGGATCCTATGGCTACACCTTC.

This clone was seen a few times. The chain uses TRBV27 and TRBJ2-5; D possibly corresponds to TRBD1 (6 bases). The germline V and J ends were trimmed by 2 bases and 7 bases, with 17 bases remaining between them. CDR1 is MNHEY, CDR2 SMNVEV, per germline (reference sequence). The CDR3 spans 15 residues. CDR3 residues: CASSLRRQVGGTQYF. The CDR3 DNA is TGTGCCAGCAGTTTAAGGCGACAGGTTGGTGGGACCCAGTACTTC.

This chain uses TRBV2 with TRBJ1-5; weak D call: TRBD1 (6 bases). Germline V gene lookup returns CDR1 SNHLY and CDR2 FYNNEI. This CDR3 has 15 residues. With 5 bases removed from V and 6 bases from J, the gap between germline ends came to 17 bases. CDR3 amino acids: CASSLDRKGSQPQHF. The CDR3 region has the DNA TGTGCCAGCAGTTTAGACAGGAAGGGTAGTCAGCCCCAGCATTTT. The entire variable domain, with the rest obtained from reference TRBV2 and TRBJ1-5, is as follows: EPEVTQTPSHQVTQMGQEVILRCVPISNHLYFYWYRQILGQKVEFLVSFYNNEISEKSEIFDDQFSVERPDGSNFTLKIRSTKLEDSAMYFCASSLDRKGSQPQHFGDGTRLSIL.

The chain combines TRBV5-1 with TRBJ2-7; 12 positions agree with TRBD2. V gave up 0 bases and J gave up 5 bases; unmatched junction bases: 9. The CDR3 is 17 amino acids. Germline V gene lookup returns CDR1 SGHRS and CDR2 YFSETQ. The CDR3 DNA sequence: TGCGCCAGCAGCTTGGTCCTAGCGGGAGGGGCGGGTCACGAGCAGTACTTC. Its protein is CASSLVLAGGAGHEQYF.

The CDR3 reads CASSLRTKTYEQYF. CDR3 sequence (DNA): TGTGCCAGCAGCTTAAGGACAAAGACCTACGAGCAGTACTTC. This sequence joins TRBV7-2 and TRBJ2-7, with D maybe TRBD1 (5 bases). Germline V gene sequence: CDR1 SGHTA, CDR2 FQGNSA. The ends were cut back, 2 bases at V and 2 bases at J, with 10 bases in the middle. This CDR3 contains 14 residues.

V and J are TRBV5-1 and TRBJ2-5, with 9 bases identical to TRBD1. This CDR3 is built from 13 residues. Germline V gene sequence: CDR1 SGHRS, CDR2 YFSETQ. With 7 bases clipped from V and 2 bases from J, the junction kept 3 bases outside the gene matches. The CDR3 loop is CASLDRGQETQYF. In DNA form, the CDR3 reads TGCGCCAGCCTCGACAGGGGGCAAGAGACCCAGTACTTC.

The chain employs TRBV29-1 and TRBJ2-1; no clear D gene. The CDR3 contains 13 residues. V was cut by 6 bases and J by 2 bases, with 11 bases left in between. From germline, CDR1 is SQVTM and CDR2 ANQGSEA. The CDR3, as DNA: TGCAGCGTGACGGGCGCCCCCTACAATGAGCAGTTCTTC. Protein sequence: CSVTGAPYNEQFF.

Points on this clone: The sample contains more than one DNA sequence encoding this CDR3. The chain is built from TRBV28 and TRBJ1-2, with D unclear. Between the trimmed V and J ends, which lost 2 bases and 5 bases, there was a span of 9 bases. CDR3 length: 13 amino acids. CDR1 and CDR2 (germline): MDHEN, SYDVKM. Here the CDR3 DNA reads TGTGCCAGCAGTTTACGTAGGGTGTATGGCTACACCTTC. Protein: CASSLRRVYGYTF.

The V gene is TRBV2, the J gene TRBJ2-7, with 12 bases lining up with TRBD1. Germline trimming cut 0 bases from V and 5 bases from J; bases unmatched to any gene: 5. The germline CDR1 and CDR2 sequences are SNHLY and FYNNEI. The CDR3 sequence is 16 residues long. The CDR3 DNA sequence: TGTGCCAGCAGTGAAGCGGGGGACAGGGGGCCCAACGAGCAGTACTTC. Residues: CASSEAGDRGPNEQYF.

This clone showed up just once. V and J are TRBV29-1 and TRBJ2-7, with 7 bases matching TRBD2. Germline assignment: CDR1 SQVTM and CDR2 ANQGSEA. Unmatched junction bases numbered 15, after V lost 5 bases and J lost 2 bases. The CDR3 spans 16 residues. In DNA, the CDR3 is TGCAGCGTTAACCGACTAGCCCGCCGGTGTCCCTACGAGCAGTACTTC. It is translated as CSVNRLARRCPYEQYF.

The V and J genes are TRBV11-2 and TRBJ2-7; maybe TRBD2 (6 bases). This CDR3 spans 15 amino acids. Per germline, CDR1 SGHAT and CDR2 FQNNGV. The V gene lost 1 base and the J gene lost 9 bases, with 19 bases spanning the gap. The DNA of the CDR3 is TGTGCCAGCAGCTTAGTGGGAGGTACGATCGGTGTGCAGTACTTC. Translation: CASSLVGGTIGVQYF.

The CDR3 region has the DNA TGCGCCAGCAGCTTAGGACCGTCCGTCTCAGGGGGGCAAGAGACCCAGTACTTC. As protein: CASSLGPSVSGGQETQYF. The J gene is TRBJ2-5, the V gene TRBV5-1; D is possibly TRBD1 (7 bases). The germline CDR1 and CDR2 sequences are SGHRS and YFSETQ. V lost 2 bases, J lost 2 bases, and 22 bases lay in between. The CDR3 has 18 amino acids.

The chain is built from TRBV5-4 and TRBJ1-2; D perhaps matches TRBD1 (5 bases). Germline V lookup: CDR1 SGHNT, CDR2 YYREEE (reference sequence). Trimming removed 2 bases at V and 8 bases at J, with 22 bases between. This CDR3 has 16 residues. CDR3 nucleotides: TGTGCCAGCAGCTTCCAAAAGACACATCCAGGGAAGGGCTACACCTTC. This translates into CASSFQKTHPGKGYTF.

The CDR3 DNA follows: TGCGCCAGCAGCTCCCTTCAGGGACTAGCTTACGAGCAGTACTTC. It is translated as CASSSLQGLAYEQYF. The chain has TRBV5-1 and TRBJ2-7; TRBD2 matches at 9 bases. Germline V gene data show CDR1 as SGHRS and CDR2 as YFSETQ. The J segment lost 4 bases and the V segment lost 3 bases, leaving 8 bases of the junction unmatched. CDR3 length: 15 amino acids. Based on the CDR3 plus reference TRBV5-1 and TRBJ2-7, the full variable domain is KAGVTQTPRYLIKTRGQQVTLSCSPISGHRSVSWYQQTPGQGLQFLFEYFSETQRNKGNFPGRFSGRQFSNSRSEMNVSTLELGDSALYLCASSSLQGLAYEQYFGPGTRLTVT.

The genes are TRBV27 and TRBJ2-3; no firm D call. This CDR3 is 13 amino acids long. V dropped 0 bases and J dropped 5 bases, with 6 bases sitting between them. Germline loops: CDR1 MNHEY, CDR2 SMNVEV (reference sequence). The CDR3 nucleotides are TGTGCCAGCAGTTTATCGCCCGTAGATACGCAGTATTTT. Translating it yields CASSLSPVDTQYF.

The chain joins TRBV28 to TRBJ1-3; tentative D call: TRBD1 (5 bases). V was shortened by 5 bases and J by 3 bases, with 11 bases between the two germline ends. Germline V gene lookup returns CDR1 MDHEN and CDR2 SYDVKM. The CDR3 has 14 residues. The CDR3 nucleotides are TGTGCCAGCAGTGGGGGGAACCTTGGAAACACCATATATTTT. This translates into CASSGGNLGNTIYF.

Here the CDR3 DNA reads TGTGCCAGCAGCCCGTGGCGGGAGGTCTCCTACGAGCAGTACTTC. The encoded protein is CASSPWREVSYEQYF. The V call is TRBV28, the J call TRBJ2-7, with 8 bases that match TRBD2. The germline V gene encodes CDR1 MDHEN and CDR2 SYDVKM. CDR3 length: 15 residues. V trimming: 6 bases; J trimming: 0 bases; junction bases outside the gene matches: 7.

This rearrangement joins TRBV29-1 to TRBJ2-5; D perhaps matches TRBD2 (7 bases). V dropped 3 bases and J dropped 4 bases, with 12 bases sitting between them. The germline CDR1 and CDR2 sequences are SQVTM and ANQGSEA. CDR3 size: 13 residues. Written as DNA, the CDR3 is TGCAGCGTTGATTTACGGGGGGCAGAGACCCAGTACTTC. It encodes CSVDLRGAETQYF.